These T cell receptor beta chains were read from a single sample in a study of a mutant IDH1 vaccine in newly diagnosed glioma. Profiled with immunoSEQ multiplex PCR; TCRdb holds only in-frame clones, not every one. The sample lists under 80,000 clones, 65% to 90% seen once, with around 3% in the top ten. Here the sequenced sample was PBMCs, taken from a glioma patient treated with radiotherapy, temozolomide or both. These receptors came from a man aged 25-45 years with glioma. The CDR3 runs from the conserved cysteine through the conserved F or W. D genes are given only for firm matches.

D gene	J gene	V gene	CDR3 protein	CDR3 DNA
TRBD1	TRBJ1-6	TRBV7-9	CASSPRQGLSPLHF	TGTGCCAGCAGCCCCCGACAGGGTCTCTCACCCCTCCACTTT
TRBD1	TRBJ1-1	TRBV5-1	CASSWGQGGHTEAFF	TGCGCCAGCAGCTGGGGACAGGGAGGACACACTGAAGCTTTCTTT
TRBD1	TRBJ2-1	TRBV5-4	CASSFNRGEYNEQFF	TGTGCCAGCAGCTTTAACAGGGGGGAGTACAATGAGCAGTTCTTC
.	TRBJ2-7	TRBV5-4	CASSPPNSYEQYF	TGTGCCAGCAGCCCCCCAAACTCCTACGAGCAGTACTTC
.	TRBJ2-7	TRBV6-1	CASRKGLDKNEQYF	TGTGCCAGCAGGAAGGGACTGGACAAAAACGAGCAGTACTTC
TRBD1	TRBJ1-1	TRBV5-6	CASSPAGQGDTEAFF	TGTGCCAGCAGCCCCGCCGGACAGGGAGACACTGAAGCTTTCTTT
.	TRBJ1-6	TRBV30	CAWKLERGDFRLPAGSPLHF	TGTGCCTGGAAACTCGAAAGGGGAGATTTTCGTCTGCCAGCTGGTTCACCCCTCCACTTT
.	TRBJ1-6	TRBV19	CASSIPRQFSSSYNSPLHF	TGTGCCAGTAGTATTCCAAGACAGTTTTCAAGCTCCTATAATTCACCCCTCCACTTT
TRBD1	TRBJ1-2	TRBV6-5	CASSYGQVYGYTF	TGTGCCAGCAGTTACGGACAGGTCTATGGCTACACCTTC
.	TRBJ1-5	TRBV5-4	CASSSGQNQPQHF	TGTGCCAGCAGCTCCGGACAGAATCAGCCCCAGCATTTT
.	TRBJ2-7	TRBV4-1	CASSPAGISYEQYF	TGCGCCAGCAGCCCTGCAGGGATCTCCTACGAGCAGTACTTC
.	TRBJ1-1	TRBV5-1	CASSPGTNTEAFF	TGCGCCAGCAGCCCTGGCACGAACACTGAAGCTTTCTTT
TRBD1	TRBJ1-2	TRBV4-1	CASSQSPPDRGNYGYTF	TGCGCCAGCAGCCAAAGCCCACCGGACAGGGGGAACTATGGCTACACCTTC